Following are 22 T cell receptor beta chains from one sample sequenced in a study of beta chain features in type 1 diabetes. The isolated RNA, all of it, was reverse transcribed, so expressed TCRB transcripts were what got sequenced. Sequenced by immunoSEQ multiplex PCR; TCRdb stores in-frame clones only, minus some. Of about 360,000 clones listed, roughly 12% were seen once; the top ten hold roughly 0.015%. The sample taken for sequencing was naive CD4+ T cells from blood. The receptors were sampled from a man aged 18 to 30 in good health.

The V call is TRBV28, the J call TRBJ1-2, with D unresolved. The CDR3 sequence is 14 residues long. The germline V and J ends were trimmed by 6 bases and 0 bases, with 11 bases remaining between them. Germline V gives CDR1 MDHEN, CDR2 SYDVKM. CDR3: CASRRLEANYGYTF. Written as DNA, the CDR3 is TGTGCCAGCAGGCGCCTTGAAGCTAACTATGGCTACACCTTC.

The rearrangement joins TRBV4-2 to TRBJ1-5, with TRBD1 matching 8 bases. The CDR3 totals 16 residues. Germline-derived CDR1 and CDR2 are LGHNA and YNFKEQ. V lost 0 bases to trimming and J lost 7 bases; unmatched junction nucleotides: 8. The chain's CDR3 is CASSQDGQGAGQPQHF. DNA of the CDR3: TGTGCCAGCAGCCAAGATGGGCAGGGGGCTGGACAGCCCCAGCATTTT.

A few counts support this clone. This chain joins TRBV6-5 and TRBJ2-1; D might be TRBD2 (7 bases). The V gene's germline CDR1 is MNHEY and CDR2 SVGAGI. V lost 8 bases and J lost 6, with 17 bases in between. CDR3 length: 14 amino acids. This CDR3 reads CASSMRGPVNEQFF. Here the CDR3 DNA reads TGTGCCAGCTCCATGCGGGGGCCGGTCAATGAGCAGTTCTTC.

This clone showed up just a few times. This rearrangement joins TRBV28 to TRBJ2-5; 13 nucleotides agree with TRBD2. This CDR3 contains 16 residues. V shed 5 bases, J shed 5 bases, and the junction held 8 bases outside the gene matches. Germline CDR1 MDHEN, CDR2 SYDVKM. The CDR3 loop reads CASSQGTSGKVETQYF. The CDR3 nucleotides read TGTGCCAGCAGTCAGGGGACTAGCGGGAAAGTGGAGACCCAGTACTTC.

This clone was seen a few times. CDR3: CASSFVTGVDTGELFF. CDR3 DNA: TGTGCCAGCAGTTTCGTCACGGGAGTTGACACCGGGGAGCTGTTTTTT. The J gene is TRBJ2-2, the V gene TRBV28, with D possibly matching TRBD2 (6 bases). Germline-derived CDR1 and CDR2 are MDHEN and SYDVKM. V lost 3 bases to trimming and J lost 3 bases, with 14 bases between them. The CDR3 has 16 residues.

On this clone itself: At one end the junction does not follow the germline gene, possibly because of a read error. This chain links TRBV5-4 with TRBJ2-7, with D possibly being TRBD1 (5 bases). The CDR3 sequence is 12 residues long. In germline, CDR1 is SGHNT, CDR2 YYREEE (reference sequence). The CDR3 loop reads CASSFSRERFSF. Here the CDR3 DNA reads TGTGCCAGCAGCTTTTCCAGGGAACGGTTTTCATTC.

V is TRBV25-1 and J is TRBJ2-3; weak D call: TRBD2 (6 bases). V gave up 1 base and J gave up 6 bases, with 14 bases separating them. The length of the CDR3 is 15 residues. Germline V CDR1 and CDR2: MGHDK, SYGVNS. DNA of the CDR3: TGTGCCAGCAGTGAATTCCGGACTAACGTGGATACGCAGTATTTT. It yields the protein CASSEFRTNVDTQYF.

Only a few counts were recorded for this clone. The rearrangement joins TRBV5-6 to TRBJ2-7, with TRBD1 identical over 7 bases. Germline CDR1 SGHDT, CDR2 YYEEEE. Trimming cost V 6 bases and J 5 bases; bases outside gene matches: 5. The CDR3 totals 12 residues. DNA for the CDR3: TGTGCCAGCACCTTACAGGGGAACGAGCAGTACTTC. This encodes CASTLQGNEQYF.

This clone has a handful of counts. This chain joins TRBV25-1 and TRBJ1-1; possible D gene TRBD1, 6 bases. Germline V gene sequence: CDR1 MGHDK, CDR2 SYGVNS. This CDR3 has 16 amino acids. Trimming shortened V by 6 bases and J by 0 bases, and 17 bases separated the two germline ends. The CDR3 coding sequence is TGTGCCAGCAGCAACGCAGGGACAAAAATGAACACTGAAGCTTTCTTT. Translating gives CASSNAGTKMNTEAFF.

A few counts support this clone. For the CDR3, the DNA is TGTGCCAGCAGCCCCCCGTCAGGGAACTATGGCTACACCTTC. It encodes CASSPPSGNYGYTF. The rearrangement joins TRBV6-5 to TRBJ1-2, with D possibly matching TRBD1 (5 bases). The V end was cut by 6 bases, the J end by 2 bases, with 13 bases between. The germline V gene has CDR1 MNHEY and CDR2 SVGAGI. The CDR3 is made up of 14 amino acids.

The chain combines TRBV19 with TRBJ1-2; no reliable D call. CDR1 is LNHDA, CDR2 SQIVND, per germline (reference sequence). Trimming cost V 7 bases and J 4 bases, with 10 bases left between them. The CDR3 covers 12 residues. The CDR3 loop reads CASKRQTYGYTF. CDR3 in DNA: TGTGCCAGTAAGAGGCAGACCTATGGCTACACCTTC.

The chain's CDR3 is CASGTTGDRNEKLFF. Here the CDR3 DNA reads TGCGCCAGCGGAACAACAGGGGATAGGAACGAAAAACTGTTTTTT. This sequence joins TRBV5-1 and TRBJ1-4, with 7 bases aligning to TRBD1. Germline values: CDR1 SGHRS, CDR2 YFSETQ. V was pared by 7 bases and J by 8 bases, with 14 bases of the junction left unmatched. CDR3 length equals 15 residues.

This clone occurred a few times. CDR3 residues: CASSYYGSSYNEQFF. Here the CDR3 DNA reads TGTGCCAGCAGTTACTACGGGAGCTCCTACAATGAGCAGTTCTTC. This rearrangement joins TRBV6-5 to TRBJ2-1; D perhaps matches TRBD2 (6 bases). CDR1 is MNHEY and CDR2 is SVGAGI in the germline V gene. CDR3 length equals 15 residues. V was shortened by 1 base and J by 0 bases, with 7 bases between the two germline ends.

The rearrangement joins TRBV29-1 to TRBJ1-2; maybe TRBD1 (6 bases). The CDR3 has 12 residues. CDR1 is SQVTM, CDR2 ANQGSEA, per germline. V lost 5 bases to trimming and J lost 5 bases, with 12 bases between them. Written as DNA, the CDR3 is TGCAGCGTTCTGGGGGCCGAATATGGCTACACCTTC. Translated: CSVLGAEYGYTF.

The chain employs TRBV5-1 and TRBJ2-7; D remains unclear. The V end lost 2 bases, the J end lost 0 bases, and 9 bases lay between the germline ends. Germline V lookup: CDR1 SGHRS, CDR2 YFSETQ. This CDR3 region has 14 residues. CDR3 amino acids: CASSFTVSSYEQYF. DNA for the CDR3: TGCGCCAGCAGCTTCACAGTTAGCTCCTACGAGCAGTACTTC.

The gene calls are TRBV30 and TRBJ1-2; no clear D gene. Trimming took off 0 bases at V and 1 base at J, with 12 bases between the two ends. The CDR3 runs 15 residues. The V gene's germline CDR1 is GTSNPN and CDR2 SVGIG (reference sequence). CDR3 sequence: CAWSVLWSLNYGYTF. The CDR3 region has the DNA TGTGCCTGGAGTGTTCTCTGGAGTCTTAACTATGGCTACACCTTC.

This clone has more than one count but fewer than ten. The genes are TRBV13 and TRBJ2-7, with TRBD2 matching over 13 bases. Per germline, CDR1 PRHDT and CDR2 FYEKMQ (reference sequence). J gave up 0 bases and V 1 base, and 9 bases lay outside the gene matches. CDR3 size: 19 residues. CDR3 coding DNA: TGTGCCAGCAGCTTAGAGGGGGGACTAGCGGGGCTTAGCTCCTACGAGCAGTACTTC. It encodes CASSLEGGLAGLSSYEQYF. Looking up the rest from reference TRBV13 and TRBJ2-7 gives the full variable domain: AAGVIQSPRHLIKEKRETATLKCYPIPRHDTVYWYQQGPGQDPQFLISFYEKMQSDKGSIPDRFSAQQFSDYHSELNMSSLELGDSALYFCASSLEGGLAGLSSYEQYFGPGTRLTVT.

This clone was seen a few times. The chain has TRBV5-1 and TRBJ1-5; 8 bases map to TRBD1. CDR1 SGHRS and CDR2 YFSETQ come from the germline V gene. This CDR3 comprises 15 residues. Losses at the gene ends were 0 bases for V and 2 bases for J; bases not matched to a gene: 1. As DNA, the CDR3 is TGCGCCAGCAGCTTGGCGGGACAGGGCAATCAGCCCCAGCATTTT. Protein sequence: CASSLAGQGNQPQHF. Variable domain in full (rest from reference TRBV5-1 and TRBJ1-5): KAGVTQTPRYLIKTRGQQVTLSCSPISGHRSVSWYQQTPGQGLQFLFEYFSETQRNKGNFPGRFSGRQFSNSRSEMNVSTLELGDSALYLCASSLAGQGNQPQHFGDGTRLSIL.

This clone was observed a handful of times. V gene TRBV7-3 combines with J gene TRBJ2-5; perhaps TRBD2 as D (7 bases). CDR3 length equals 13 residues. V shed 8 bases and J shed 2 bases, with 12 bases lying between them. Germline loops: CDR1 SGHTA, CDR2 FQGTGA. CDR3 nucleotide sequence: TGTGCCAGCGGAGGGGGGGTTCAAGAGACCCAGTACTTC. Protein: CASGGGVQETQYF.

The V call is TRBV29-1, the J call TRBJ1-1; the D is unclear. CDR1 and CDR2 (germline): SQVTM, ANQGSEA. The CDR3 spans 13 residues. V shed 6 bases and J shed 4 bases, with 15 bases lying between them. The CDR3: CSVILTRGTEAFF. CDR3 bases: TGCAGCGTCATTCTGACCCGGGGCACTGAAGCTTTCTTT.

A remark on this clone: Other DNA sequences within the sample encode an identical CDR3. V is TRBV5-1 and J is TRBJ1-1; 7 nucleotides align to TRBD1. V lost 4 bases to trimming and J lost 0 bases; unmatched junction nucleotides: 3. This CDR3 has 14 residues. Per the germline V gene, CDR1 is SGHRS and CDR2 is YFSETQ. CDR3 nucleotides: TGCGCCAGCAGCGAACAGGGGATGAACACTGAAGCTTTCTTT. Encoded protein: CASSEQGMNTEAFF.

The chain combines TRBV7-3 with TRBJ2-5; D is perhaps TRBD1 (6 bases). V dropped 5 bases and J dropped 3 bases, with 13 bases sitting between them. In germline, CDR1 is SGHTA, CDR2 FQGTGA. CDR3 length: 14 residues. CDR3 loop: CASSPGTSKETQYF. The CDR3 DNA follows: TGTGCCAGCAGCCCCGGGACATCGAAAGAGACCCAGTACTTC.